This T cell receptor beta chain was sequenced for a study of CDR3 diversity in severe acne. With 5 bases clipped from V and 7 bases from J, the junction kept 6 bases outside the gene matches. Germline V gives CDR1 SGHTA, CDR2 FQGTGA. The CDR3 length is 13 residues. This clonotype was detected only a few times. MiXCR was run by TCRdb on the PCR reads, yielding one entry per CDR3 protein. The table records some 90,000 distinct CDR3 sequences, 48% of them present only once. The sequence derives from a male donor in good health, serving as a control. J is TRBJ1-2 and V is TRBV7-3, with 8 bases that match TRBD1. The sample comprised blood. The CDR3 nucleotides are TGTGCCAGCAGCCCTCGGACAGGGCTTGGCTACACCTTC. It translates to CASSPRTGLGYTF.